This T cell receptor beta chain was found in a study of glioma-infiltrating T cells. The sample holds many counts of this clonotype. TCR alpha and beta CDR3 regions were amplified from RNA using iRepertoire nested multiplex PCR. TCRdb ran MiXCR on the multiplex PCR reads and lists one entry per CDR3 protein. The data contain approximately 400,000 distinct CDR3 sequences, more than 35% of them singletons. Germline V gives CDR1 MNHEY, CDR2 SVGEGT. This CDR3 contains 14 residues. V dropped 6 bases and J dropped 3; count of bases not matched to a gene: 5. The J gene is TRBJ2-7, the V gene TRBV6-2 or TRBV6-3; TRBD2 aligns across 10 bases. The TCR originated in a human donor with low-grade glioma or glioblastoma, undergoing nonglioma brain surgery, or in good health (not recorded which). The material sequenced was glioma tissue, nonneoplastic brain tissue, or PBMCs (not recorded which). The CDR3 bases are TGTGCCAGCAGATGGACTAGCGGCTTCTACGAGCAGTACTTC. It codes for CASRWTSGFYEQYF.